The clone carrying this T cell receptor (beta chain) was seen only once. The protocol was immunoSEQ multiplex PCR, while the TCRdb copy is restricted to in-frame clones and leaves out a portion. The repertoire includes almost 350,000 clones, more than 70% of them detected once, and roughly 3.9% sits in the top ten. One Seattle source followed patients from active infection through their disease course. The sample is drawn from a study of blood T cell repertoires in COVID-19. Study-level background: Spain, Italy and the United States supplied samples that represented acute and convalescent COVID-19. Sample material is recorded as cDNA or gDNA derived from T cells, B-cell-depleted T cells, or PBMCs.

Input material: peripheral blood. This clonotype was obtained from a woman in her sixties or seventies with COVID-19, enrolled during active disease.

CDR3 DNA sequence: TGTGCCAGCAGACCTTTAGCGGGGGGGGCCGGTGAGACCCAGTACTTC. Translation gives CASRPLAGGAGETQYF. The rearrangement uses TRBV3-1 (or the pseudogene TRBV3-2) and TRBJ2-5; TRBD2 matches at 11 bases. The germline V gene has CDR1 LGHDT and CDR2 YNNKEL (reference sequence). J was trimmed by 5 bases and V by 6 bases; bases with no gene match: 11. This CDR3 spans 16 amino acids.